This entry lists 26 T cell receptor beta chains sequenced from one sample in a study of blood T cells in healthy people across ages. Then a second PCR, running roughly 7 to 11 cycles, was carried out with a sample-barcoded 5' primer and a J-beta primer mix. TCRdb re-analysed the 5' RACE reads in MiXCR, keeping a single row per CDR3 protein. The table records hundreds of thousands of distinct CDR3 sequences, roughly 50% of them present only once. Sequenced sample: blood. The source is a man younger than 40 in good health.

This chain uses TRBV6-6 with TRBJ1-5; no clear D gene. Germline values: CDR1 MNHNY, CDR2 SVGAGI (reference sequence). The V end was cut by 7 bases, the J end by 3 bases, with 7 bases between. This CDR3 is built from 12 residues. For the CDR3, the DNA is TGTGCCAGCACCATGAACAATCAGCCCCAGCATTTT. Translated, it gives CASTMNNQPQHF.

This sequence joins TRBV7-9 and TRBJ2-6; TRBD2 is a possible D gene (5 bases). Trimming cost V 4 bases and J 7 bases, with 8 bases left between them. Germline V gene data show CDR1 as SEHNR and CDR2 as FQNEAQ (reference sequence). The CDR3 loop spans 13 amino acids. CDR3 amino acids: CASSWEKANVLTF. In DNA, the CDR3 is TGTGCCAGCAGCTGGGAGAAAGCCAACGTCCTGACTTTC.

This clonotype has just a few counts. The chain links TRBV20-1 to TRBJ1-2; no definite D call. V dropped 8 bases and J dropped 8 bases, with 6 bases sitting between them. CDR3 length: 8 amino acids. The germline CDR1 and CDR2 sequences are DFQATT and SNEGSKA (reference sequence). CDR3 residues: CSIRGYTF. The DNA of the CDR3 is TGCAGTATCCGGGGCTACACCTTC.

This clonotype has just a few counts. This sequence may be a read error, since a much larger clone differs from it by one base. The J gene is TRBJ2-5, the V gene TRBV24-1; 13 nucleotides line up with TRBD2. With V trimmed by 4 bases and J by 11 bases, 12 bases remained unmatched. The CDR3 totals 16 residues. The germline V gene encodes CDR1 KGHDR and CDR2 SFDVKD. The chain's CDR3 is CATSDGGLAGSNEQYF. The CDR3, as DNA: TGTGCCACCAGTGACGGGGGACTAGCGGGAAGCAATGAGCAGTACTTC.

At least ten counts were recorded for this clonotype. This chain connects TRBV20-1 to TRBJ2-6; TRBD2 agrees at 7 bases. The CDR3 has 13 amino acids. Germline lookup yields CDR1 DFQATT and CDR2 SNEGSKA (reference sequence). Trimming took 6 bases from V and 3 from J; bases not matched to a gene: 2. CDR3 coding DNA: TGCAGTGCCCCGGGAGGTGGGGCCAACGTCCTGACTTTC. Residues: CSAPGGGANVLTF.

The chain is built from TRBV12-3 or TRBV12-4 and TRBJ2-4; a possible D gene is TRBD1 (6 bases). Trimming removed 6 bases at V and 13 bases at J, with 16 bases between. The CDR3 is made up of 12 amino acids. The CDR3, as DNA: TGTGCCAGCAGCCTAACAGGGTGGGAGCAGTACTTC. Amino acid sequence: CASSLTGWEQYF.

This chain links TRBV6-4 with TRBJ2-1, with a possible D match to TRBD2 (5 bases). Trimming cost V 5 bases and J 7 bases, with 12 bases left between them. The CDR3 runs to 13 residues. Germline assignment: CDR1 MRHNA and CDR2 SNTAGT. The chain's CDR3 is CASSIAAENEQFF. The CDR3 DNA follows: TGTGCCAGCAGTATAGCAGCGGAAAATGAGCAGTTCTTC.

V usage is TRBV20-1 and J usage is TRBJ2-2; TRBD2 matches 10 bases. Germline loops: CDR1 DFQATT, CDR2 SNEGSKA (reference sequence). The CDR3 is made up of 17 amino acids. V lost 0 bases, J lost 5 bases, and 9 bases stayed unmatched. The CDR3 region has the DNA TGCAGTGCTAGAGATCGGCTAGCGGGAGCACGAACCGGGGAGCTGTTTTTT. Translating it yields CSARDRLAGARTGELFF.

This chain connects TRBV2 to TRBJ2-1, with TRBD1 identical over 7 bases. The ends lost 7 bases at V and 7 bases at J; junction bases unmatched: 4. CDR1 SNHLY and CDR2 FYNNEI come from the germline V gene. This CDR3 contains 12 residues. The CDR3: CASIKQGNEQFF. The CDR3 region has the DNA TGTGCCAGCATTAAACAGGGGAATGAGCAGTTCTTC.

The CDR3 sequence is CASSQDRGYLTDTQYF. CDR3 sequence (DNA): TGTGCCAGCAGCCAAGATCGCGGCTACCTCACAGATACGCAGTATTTT. The J gene is TRBJ2-3, the V gene TRBV4-2; no definite D call. Per germline, CDR1 LGHNA and CDR2 YNFKEQ. V lost 0 bases to trimming and J lost 2 bases, with 12 bases between them. The CDR3 runs to 16 residues.

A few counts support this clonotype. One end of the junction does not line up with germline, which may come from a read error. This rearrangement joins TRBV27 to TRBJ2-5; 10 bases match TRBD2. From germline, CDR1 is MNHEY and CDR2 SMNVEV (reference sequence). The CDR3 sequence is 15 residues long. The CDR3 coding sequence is TGTGCCAGCAGTCTATCACCTAGCGGGGGCCGAGGGTGGTACTTC. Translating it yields CASSLSPSGGRGWYF.

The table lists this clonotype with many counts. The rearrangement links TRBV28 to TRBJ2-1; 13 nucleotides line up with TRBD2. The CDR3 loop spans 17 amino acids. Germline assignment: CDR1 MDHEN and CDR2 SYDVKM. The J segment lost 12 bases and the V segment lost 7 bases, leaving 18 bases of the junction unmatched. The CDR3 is CASTSTGAGTSGKGQFF. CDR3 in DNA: TGTGCCAGCACCTCAACAGGGGCCGGGACTAGCGGGAAGGGGCAGTTCTTC.

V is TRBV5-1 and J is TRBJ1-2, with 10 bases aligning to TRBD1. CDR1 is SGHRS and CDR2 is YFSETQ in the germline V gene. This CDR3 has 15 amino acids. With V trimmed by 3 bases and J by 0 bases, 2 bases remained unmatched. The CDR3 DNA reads TGCGCCAGCAGCTGTGGGACAGGGGCTAACTATGGCTACACCTTC. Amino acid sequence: CASSCGTGANYGYTF.

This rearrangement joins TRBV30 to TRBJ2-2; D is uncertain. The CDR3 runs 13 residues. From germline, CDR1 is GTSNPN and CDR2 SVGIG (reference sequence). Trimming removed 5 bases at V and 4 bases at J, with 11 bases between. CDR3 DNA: TGTGCCTGGGGTCCCGAAATCACCGGGGAGCTGTTTTTT. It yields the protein CAWGPEITGELFF.

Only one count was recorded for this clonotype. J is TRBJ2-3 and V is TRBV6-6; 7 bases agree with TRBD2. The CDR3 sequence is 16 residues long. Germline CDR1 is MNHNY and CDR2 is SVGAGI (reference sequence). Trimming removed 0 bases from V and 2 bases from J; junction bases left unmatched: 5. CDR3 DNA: TGTGCCAGCAGTTACTCTCATCTAGCGGACACAGATACGCAGTATTTT. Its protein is CASSYSHLADTDTQYF.

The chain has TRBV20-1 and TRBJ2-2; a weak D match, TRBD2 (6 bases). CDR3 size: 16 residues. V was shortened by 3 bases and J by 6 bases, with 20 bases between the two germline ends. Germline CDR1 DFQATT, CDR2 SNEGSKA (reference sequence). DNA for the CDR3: TGCAGTGCTAGTAGAGGGTCGGGGGTGAGGGCCGGGGAGCTGTTTTTT. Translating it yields CSASRGSGVRAGELFF.

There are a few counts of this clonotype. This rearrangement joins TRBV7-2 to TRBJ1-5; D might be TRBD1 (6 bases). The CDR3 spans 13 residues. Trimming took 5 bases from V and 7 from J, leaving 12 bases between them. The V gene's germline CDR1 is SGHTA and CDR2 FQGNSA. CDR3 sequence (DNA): TGTGCCAGCAGCCCCAGGGGAGGCCAGCCCCAGCATTTT. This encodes CASSPRGGQPQHF.

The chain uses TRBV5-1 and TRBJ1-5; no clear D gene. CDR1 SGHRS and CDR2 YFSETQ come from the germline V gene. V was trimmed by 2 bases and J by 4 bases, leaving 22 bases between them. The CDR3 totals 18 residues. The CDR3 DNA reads TGCGCCAGCAGCTTCGGACCTCCGGATACCTGGGGAAATCAGCCCCAGCATTTT. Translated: CASSFGPPDTWGNQPQHF.

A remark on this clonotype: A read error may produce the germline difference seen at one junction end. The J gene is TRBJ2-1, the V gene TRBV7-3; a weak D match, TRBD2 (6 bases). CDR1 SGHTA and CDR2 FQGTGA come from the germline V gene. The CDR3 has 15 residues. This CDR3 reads CASSQTGLTSNEQFF. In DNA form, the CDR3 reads TGTGCCAGCAGCCAAACGGGACTTACATCCAATGAACAGTTCTTC.

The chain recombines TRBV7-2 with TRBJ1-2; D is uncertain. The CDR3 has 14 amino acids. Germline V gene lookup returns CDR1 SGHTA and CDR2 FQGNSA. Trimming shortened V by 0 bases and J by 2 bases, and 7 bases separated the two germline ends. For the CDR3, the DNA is TGTGCCAGCAGCTTAGCCCTGAAGAACTATGGCTACACCTTC. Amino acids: CASSLALKNYGYTF.

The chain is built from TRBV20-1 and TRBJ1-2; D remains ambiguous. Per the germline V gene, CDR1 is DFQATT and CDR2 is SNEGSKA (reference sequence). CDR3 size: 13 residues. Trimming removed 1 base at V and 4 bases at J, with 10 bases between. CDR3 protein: CSARAKVGYGYTF. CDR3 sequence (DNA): TGCAGTGCTAGAGCGAAAGTTGGCTATGGCTACACCTTC.

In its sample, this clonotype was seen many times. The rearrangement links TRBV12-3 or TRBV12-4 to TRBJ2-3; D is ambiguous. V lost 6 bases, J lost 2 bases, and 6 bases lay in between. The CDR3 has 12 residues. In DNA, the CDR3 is TGTGCCAGCAGCCCGACCACAGATACGCAGTATTTT. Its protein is CASSPTTDTQYF.

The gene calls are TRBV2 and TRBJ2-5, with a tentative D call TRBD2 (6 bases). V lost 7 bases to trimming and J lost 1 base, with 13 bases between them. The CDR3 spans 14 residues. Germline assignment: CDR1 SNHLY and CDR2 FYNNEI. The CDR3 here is CASNLAGTQETQYF. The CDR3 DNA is TGTGCCAGCAATTTGGCGGGGACCCAAGAGACCCAGTACTTC.

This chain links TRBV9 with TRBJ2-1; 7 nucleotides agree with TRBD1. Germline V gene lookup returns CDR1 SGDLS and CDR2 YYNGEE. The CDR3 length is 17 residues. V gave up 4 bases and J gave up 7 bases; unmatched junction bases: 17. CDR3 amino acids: CASSPTNRGFEKNEQFF. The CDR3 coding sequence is TGTGCCAGCAGCCCAACCAACAGGGGATTTGAAAAGAATGAGCAGTTCTTC. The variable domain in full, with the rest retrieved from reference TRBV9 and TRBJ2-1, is DSGVTQTPKHLITATGQRVTLRCSPRSGDLSVYWYQQSLDQGLQFLIQYYNGEERAKGNILERFSAQQFPDLHSELNLSSLELGDSALYFCASSPTNRGFEKNEQFFGPGTRLTVL.

Here the CDR3 reads CSARASAETQYF. The DNA of the CDR3 is TGCAGTGCTAGAGCTAGCGCAGAGACCCAGTACTTC. J is TRBJ2-7 and V is TRBV20-1; the D gene is possibly TRBD2 (6 bases). Matching the DNA end better, TRBJ2-5 makes the J call doubtful. Germline CDR1 and CDR2: DFQATT and SNEGSKA (reference sequence). The CDR3 is made up of 12 amino acids.

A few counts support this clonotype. This CDR3 reads CSATLAGEQETQYF. In DNA form, the CDR3 reads TGCAGTGCTACCCTAGCGGGCGAACAAGAGACCCAGTACTTC. The rearrangement uses TRBV20-1 and TRBJ2-5, with 8 positions matching TRBD2. The CDR3 has 14 residues. V was clipped by 4 bases and J by 2 bases; unmatched bases: 6. The germline V gene encodes CDR1 DFQATT and CDR2 SNEGSKA (reference sequence).